This T cell receptor (beta chain) was recovered during a study of T cell changes during pregnancy in multiple sclerosis. In germline, CDR1 is PRHDT, CDR2 FYEKMQ (reference sequence). V gave up 0 bases and J gave up 2 bases; unmatched junction bases: 4. This CDR3 contains 17 residues. Only in-frame clones appear in the TCRdb table, and some are missing; sequencing was by immunoSEQ multiplex PCR. The sample yields tens of thousands of clones, approximately 95% seen once. This clone was counted once. This chain connects TRBV13 to TRBJ2-6, with TRBD1 matching over 7 bases. Sequenced material: peripheral blood, taken in the second trimester of pregnancy. This receptor was obtained from a female donor in good health, enrolled as a control in a pregnancy study. CDR3 protein: CASSLGLGTAGANVLTF. The CDR3 bases are TGTGCCAGCAGCTTAGGGCTGGGGACAGCTGGGGCCAACGTCCTGACTTTC.